This T cell receptor (beta chain) derives from a study of response to subunit inactivated influenza vaccine. General study findings and limits: Authors suggested each seasonal flu vaccination may recruit only limited numbers of new T cells.

Each CDR3 protein gets one entry after TCRdb re-called the RT-PCR reads with MiXCR. The sample consists of 800,000 to 1,000,000 distinct CDR3 sequences, less than 25% of them appearing once. A remark on this clonotype: Its antigen is as yet unknown.

This clonotype was sampled from a man between 45 and 60 years old who received an inactivated influenza vaccine. The sample consisted of PBMCs from blood, taken less than 6 days after vaccination.

CDR3 amino acids: CASSSNLRHSAQYF. CDR3 coding DNA: TGTGCCAGCAGTTCCAACCTCCGACACTCAGCACAGTATTTT. V and J are TRBV28 and TRBJ2-3; D not certain. CDR3 length equals 14 residues. The V end lost 4 bases, the J end lost 12 bases, and 20 bases lay between the germline ends. Germline V gene sequence: CDR1 MDHEN, CDR2 SYDVKM.